The present entry profiles one TCR beta chain with its context. This sample is part of a study of regulatory T cells in long-lasting Graves disease. The trim removed 4 bases at V and 3 bases at J, leaving 5 bases unmatched. This CDR3 is 14 amino acids long. Germline values: CDR1 LGHNA, CDR2 YNFKEQ. According to the study, TCR beta libraries were built with iRepertoire HTBI primers and CDR3-region Arm-PCR. TCRdb recomputed calls from the multiplex PCR reads with MiXCR, one row per CDR3 protein. The table records about 540,000 distinct CDR3 sequences, 13% of them present only once. Time point noted: newly diagnosed GD, antithyroid drugs for less than 3 months. With RNA extracted from PBMCs as input, the TCR library was made. EDTA tubes received around 9 milliliters of collected peripheral blood. The same data also went into a second study, on T cells in Graves' hyperthyroidism and ophthalmopathy. That study reports: Hyperthyroidism was newly diagnosed in patients aged 18 to 65 (duration under 2 months). Uncontrolled infection, other autoimmune disease, pregnancy and lactation each barred patients from inclusion. When the TCR CDR3 underwent first-round RT-PCR, the HTBI primer set was used.

This clonotype was sampled from a man younger than 40 with Graves disease. This chain joins TRBV4-2 and TRBJ2-5, with 7 bases aligning to TRBD2. The specimen was peripheral blood mononuclear cells (PBMCs), collected at new diagnosis, from a patient treated with antithyroid drugs. CDR3 protein: CASSPFAGEETQYF. CDR3 in DNA: TGTGCCAGCAGCCCTTTTGCGGGAGAAGAGACCCAGTACTTC.